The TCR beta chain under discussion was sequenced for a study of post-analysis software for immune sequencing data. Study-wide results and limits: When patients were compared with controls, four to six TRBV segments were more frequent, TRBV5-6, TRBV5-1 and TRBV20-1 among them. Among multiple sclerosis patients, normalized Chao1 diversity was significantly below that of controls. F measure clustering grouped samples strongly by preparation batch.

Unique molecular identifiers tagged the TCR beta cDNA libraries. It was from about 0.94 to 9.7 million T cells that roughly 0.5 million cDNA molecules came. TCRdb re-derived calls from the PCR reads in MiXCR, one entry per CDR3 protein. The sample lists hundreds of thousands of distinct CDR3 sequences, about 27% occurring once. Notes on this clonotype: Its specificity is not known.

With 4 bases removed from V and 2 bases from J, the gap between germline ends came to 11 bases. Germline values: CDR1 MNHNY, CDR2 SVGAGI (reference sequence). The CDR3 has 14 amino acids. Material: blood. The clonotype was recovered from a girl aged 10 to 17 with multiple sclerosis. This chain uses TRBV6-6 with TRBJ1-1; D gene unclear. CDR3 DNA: TGTGCCAGCAGTTTAGTACAGATAAACACTGAAGCTTTCTTT. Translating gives CASSLVQINTEAFF.